Shown below are 17 T cell receptor beta chains from a single sample sequenced in a study of Graves' ophthalmopathy and Graves' hyperthyroidism. Amplified material comprised TCR beta CDR3 regions derived from RNA transcripts. Scientists carried out first-round RT-PCR using HTBI primers and then a second-round multiplex PCR. A single record per CDR3 protein comes from TCRdb applying MiXCR to the multiplex PCR reads. The sample has around 470,000 distinct CDR3 sequences; approximately 14% are singletons. Source material: blood. The receptors come from a woman aged 25 to 39 with Graves' ophthalmopathy.

Ten or more counts support this clonotype. The DNA for the CDR3 is TGTGCCAGCAGTGAGAATCAGGATTCCGTGGCTTTCTTT. This encodes CASSENQDSVAFF. The V call is TRBV2, the J call TRBJ1-1; D unclear. Germline lookup yields CDR1 SNHLY and CDR2 FYNNEI. The CDR3 runs to 13 residues. V was clipped by 3 bases and J by 11 bases, with 16 bases between them.

This clonotype has at least ten counts. This sequence joins TRBV6-5 and TRBJ1-1; the D gene is possibly TRBD1 (6 bases). Between the trimmed V and J ends, which lost 2 bases and 3 bases, there was a span of 10 bases. The CDR3 length is 14 residues. Germline V gene data show CDR1 as MNHEY and CDR2 as SVGAGI. In DNA, the CDR3 is TGTGCCAGCAGTTACACCAGGGGCCACACTGAAGCTTTCTTT. It codes for CASSYTRGHTEAFF.

The sample holds a few counts of this clonotype. This sequence joins TRBV4-1 and TRBJ1-2, with D unclear. The CDR3 consists of 14 residues. The V and J ends lost 1 base and 2 bases respectively, with 8 bases between them. CDR1 is MGHRA, CDR2 YSYEKL, per germline. Here the CDR3 reads CASSQAEINYGYTF. The CDR3 DNA reads TGCGCCAGCAGCCAAGCCGAGATCAACTATGGCTACACCTTC.

This clonotype was picked up one time. This may be a read error, as it is one base from a much larger clone. The chain's CDR3 is CARHGGLYEQYF. DNA of the CDR3: TGTGCCAGGCACGGGGGCCTCTACGAGCAGTACTTC. V and J are TRBV2 and TRBJ2-7; the D call may be TRBD1 or TRBD2 (6 bases each). V was trimmed by 9 bases and J by 3 bases, leaving 12 bases between them. The length of the CDR3 is 12 residues. Germline values: CDR1 SNHLY, CDR2 FYNNEI.

There are many counts of this clonotype. V usage is TRBV7-9 and J usage is TRBJ2-7, with a possible D match to TRBD2 (5 bases). CDR3 length: 13 amino acids. CDR1 and CDR2 (germline): SEHNR, FQNEAQ (reference sequence). V gave up 5 bases and J gave up 7 bases, with 15 bases separating them. CDR3 DNA sequence: TGTGCCAGCAGCCCCGGGATGCTTAATGAGCAGTACTTC. The encoded protein is CASSPGMLNEQYF.

The sample holds many counts of this clonotype. The CDR3 DNA follows: TGTGCCAGTAGGACAGGGGGTGAAGCTTTCTTT. It is translated as CASRTGGEAFF. The chain combines TRBV19 with TRBJ1-1; 9 nucleotides align to TRBD1. Germline lookup yields CDR1 LNHDA and CDR2 SQIVND (reference sequence). V dropped 6 bases and J dropped 7; count of bases not matched to a gene: 0. The CDR3 runs 11 residues.

This clonotype was observed many times. V gene TRBV5-1 combines with J gene TRBJ1-1; D is unclear. This CDR3 has 12 residues. Trimming removed 3 bases at V and 6 bases at J, with 9 bases between. The germline V gene encodes CDR1 SGHRS and CDR2 YFSETQ. CDR3 region: CASSWYGAEAFF. In DNA, the CDR3 is TGCGCCAGCAGCTGGTACGGGGCTGAAGCTTTCTTT.

This clonotype was seen ten or more times. The chain has TRBV27 and TRBJ2-7; perhaps TRBD2 as D (6 bases). The CDR3 extends over 11 amino acids. V lost 4 bases, J lost 6 bases, and 7 bases lay in between. Germline assignment: CDR1 MNHEY and CDR2 SMNVEV (reference sequence). Here the CDR3 reads CASSSGGEQYF. In DNA, the CDR3 is TGTGCCAGCAGTTCCGGGGGCGAGCAGTACTTC.

In DNA form, the CDR3 reads TGTGCCAGCAGCTTGTACGGGATGCGCGGCGGGGAGCTGTTTTTT. Its translation is CASSLYGMRGGELFF. The V gene is TRBV7-2, the J gene TRBJ2-2, with D perhaps TRBD2 (5 bases). Trimming left V 3 bases short and J 7 bases short, with 15 bases between. From germline, CDR1 is SGHTA and CDR2 FQGNSA. The CDR3 length is 15 residues.

The J gene is TRBJ2-2, the V gene TRBV30; no definite D call. Trimming stripped 4 bases from V and 4 bases from J, with 10 bases between. The CDR3 length is 13 residues. Germline-derived CDR1 and CDR2 are GTSNPN and SVGIG (reference sequence). The CDR3 is CAWNALGTGELFF. In nucleotides, the CDR3 is TGTGCCTGGAATGCTCTAGGCACCGGGGAGCTGTTTTTT.

This clonotype was detected ten times or more. This chain links TRBV10-3 with TRBJ1-1; the match to TRBD1 covers 10 bases. Germline V lookup: CDR1 ENHRY, CDR2 SYGVKD. The J segment lost 0 bases and the V segment lost 8 bases, leaving 6 bases of the junction unmatched. CDR3 length: 15 amino acids. CDR3 sequence reads: CAIRDRGLMNTEAFF. The DNA for the CDR3 is TGTGCCATCCGGGACAGGGGTTTAATGAACACTGAAGCTTTCTTT.

This clonotype came up many times. This chain joins TRBV28 and TRBJ1-1; D gene ambiguous. V was trimmed by 2 bases and J by 7 bases, leaving 8 bases between them. The CDR3 runs to 12 residues. Germline V gene sequence: CDR1 MDHEN, CDR2 SYDVKM. The CDR3 region is CASSLRRLEAFF. CDR3 in DNA: TGTGCCAGCAGTTTACGACGGCTTGAAGCTTTCTTT.

This clonotype was detected a few times. The V and J genes are TRBV15 and TRBJ2-7; TRBD2 aligns across 11 bases. Germline CDR1 and CDR2: LNHNV and YYDKDF (reference sequence). V was pared by 0 bases and J by 0 bases, with 4 bases of the junction left unmatched. There are 17 residues in the CDR3. This chain's CDR3 is CATSRDMGLAVSYEQYF. In DNA, the CDR3 is TGTGCCACCAGCAGAGATATGGGACTAGCGGTCTCCTACGAGCAGTACTTC.

This clonotype has at least ten counts. With a much larger clone just one base away, this may be a read error. The J gene is TRBJ2-7, the V gene TRBV12-3 or TRBV12-4, with 8 bases matching TRBD2. The trim removed 7 bases at V and 4 bases at J, leaving 12 bases unmatched. The CDR3 has 15 amino acids. The CDR3 nucleotides are TGTGCCAGCACCCCGACTAGCGTCGGAGCTTACGAGCAGTACTTC. Translating it yields CASTPTSVGAYEQYF.

This clonotype was observed a handful of times. The chain has TRBV20-1 and TRBJ1-2; D might be TRBD1 (5 bases). V lost 6 bases to trimming and J lost 7 bases, with 15 bases between them. The germline gives CDR1 DFQATT, CDR2 SNEGSKA (reference sequence). The CDR3 spans 12 residues. The CDR3 sequence: CSAPTGGTGYTF. DNA for the CDR3: TGCAGTGCGCCGACCGGGGGTACTGGCTACACCTTC.

This clonotype was found many times. The V and J genes are TRBV30 and TRBJ1-1; tentative D call: TRBD1 (5 bases). The CDR3 loop spans 14 amino acids. The germline gives CDR1 GTSNPN, CDR2 SVGIG (reference sequence). The ends were cut back, 0 bases at V and 0 bases at J, with 8 bases in the middle. CDR3 sequence: CAWSVGGVNTEAFF. CDR3 sequence (DNA): TGTGCCTGGAGTGTTGGAGGGGTGAACACTGAAGCTTTCTTT.

This clonotype was recorded at least ten times. The rearrangement uses TRBV15 and TRBJ2-3; 9 bases map to TRBD2. The CDR3 covers 15 residues. V shed 4 bases and J 7 bases; nucleotides not matched to a gene: 9. Looked up from germline, CDR1 is LNHNV and CDR2 is YYDKDF (reference sequence). In DNA form, the CDR3 reads TGTGCCACCAGCACCTTTAGCGGGAGCTGGAATACGCAGTATTTT. It specifies CATSTFSGSWNTQYF.